Detailed here is one T cell receptor (beta chain). This sample is drawn from a study of T-cell reconstitution after alpha-beta-depleted transplantation in children. This sample's TCRbeta library carried unique molecular identifier barcodes. MiXCR, applied by TCRdb to the PCR reads, yields one record per CDR3 protein. The sample lists about 460,000 distinct CDR3 sequences; about 10% were seen once. V was pared by 0 bases and J by 5 bases, with 9 bases between. Germline V gene data show CDR1 as KGHDR and CDR2 as SFDVKD. The CDR3 has 14 residues. This sequence joins TRBV24-1 and TRBJ2-5; D gene ambiguous. The sequencing here drew on PBMCs, taken before TCRalphabeta/CD19-depleted stem cell transplant. The TCR originated in a child aged 2-15 years with inherited bone marrow failure, due to receive a stem cell transplant. CDR3 protein: CATSDLQPGETQYF. CDR3 coding DNA: TGTGCCACCAGTGATTTGCAACCCGGGGAGACCCAGTACTTC.